This passage covers 8 T cell receptor beta chains from one sample sequenced in a study of T cells in Graves' hyperthyroidism and ophthalmopathy. TCR beta CDR3 sequences were amplified from RNA transcripts. RT-PCR in the first round (using the HTBI primer set) targeted the TCR CDR3. TCRdb fed the multiplex PCR reads into MiXCR, producing one record per CDR3 protein. The sample holds 700,000 to 950,000 distinct CDR3 sequences; just over 35% are singletons and the top ten take roughly 30%. Sequenced: blood. These receptors were collected from a woman aged 40 to 50 with Graves' hyperthyroidism.

At least ten counts were recorded for this clonotype. The V and J genes are TRBV19 and TRBJ2-2; unclear D gene. With 3 bases removed from V and 3 bases from J, the gap between germline ends came to 8 bases. The CDR3 is made up of 14 amino acids. Per germline, CDR1 LNHDA and CDR2 SQIVND (reference sequence). CDR3 in amino acids: CASSMFLHTGELFF. The CDR3 bases are TGTGCCAGTAGTATGTTTCTGCACACCGGGGAGCTGTTTTTT. Variable domain in full (rest from reference TRBV19 and TRBJ2-2): DGGITQSPKYLFRKEGQNVTLSCEQNLNHDAMYWYRQDPGQGLRLIYYSQIVNDFQKGDIAEGYSVSREKKESFPLTVTSAQKNPTAFYLCASSMFLHTGELFFGEGSRLTVL.

Ten or more counts support this clonotype. The CDR3 spells CASSMGHSGNTIYF. The CDR3, as DNA: TGTGCCAGTAGTATGGGGCACTCTGGAAACACCATATATTTT. This chain connects TRBV19 to TRBJ1-3; tentatively, D is TRBD1 (5 bases). V was clipped by 3 bases and J by 0 bases, with 6 bases between them. Germline-derived CDR1 and CDR2 are LNHDA and SQIVND (reference sequence). CDR3 size: 14 residues.

This clonotype came up a few times. The V call is TRBV12-3 or TRBV12-4, the J call TRBJ1-2; 10 positions match TRBD1. The CDR3 consists of 15 residues. The V segment lost 6 bases and the J segment 4 bases; nucleotides outside the gene matches: 8. This chain's CDR3 is CASSPTGTGVYGYTF. CDR3 in DNA: TGTGCCAGCAGCCCTACCGGGACAGGGGTCTATGGCTACACCTTC.

Many counts were recorded for this clonotype. One junction end disagrees with the germline gene, perhaps due to a read error. The chain is built from TRBV7-7 and TRBJ2-7; D gene uncertain. Germline loops: CDR1 SSHAT, CDR2 FNYEAQ (reference sequence). This CDR3 region has 11 residues. This CDR3 reads CASRKRYEQYF. CDR3 in DNA: TGTGCTAGCAGGAAACGGTACGAGCAGTACTTC.

This clonotype was detected ten times or more. V is TRBV7-9 and J is TRBJ2-7; a weak D match, TRBD2 (5 bases). The CDR3 spans 13 residues. Trimming took 5 bases from V and 0 from J, leaving 8 bases between them. CDR1 and CDR2 from the germline V gene are SEHNR and FQNEAQ (reference sequence). CDR3 sequence reads: CASSQAVSYEQYF. The DNA for the CDR3 is TGTGCCAGCAGCCAAGCGGTCTCCTACGAGCAGTACTTC.

This clonotype came up many times. The J gene is TRBJ1-5, the V gene TRBV10-3, with D perhaps TRBD1 (5 bases). The length of the CDR3 is 15 residues. V lost 2 bases and J 3 bases, leaving 11 bases between the germline ends. The germline V gene encodes CDR1 ENHRY and CDR2 SYGVKD. The CDR3 DNA reads TGTGCCATCAGTGAGGGGGGAGATTTCAATCAGCCCCAGCATTTT. Amino acids: CAISEGGDFNQPQHF.

This clonotype was detected many times. The chain has TRBV10-3 and TRBJ1-1; no definite D call. The germline CDR1 and CDR2 sequences are ENHRY and SYGVKD. There are 13 residues in the CDR3. V lost 7 bases to trimming and J lost 0 bases, with 9 bases between them. Written as DNA, the CDR3 is TGTGCCATCACAGTGGGGTTGAACACTGAAGCTTTCTTT. Amino acids: CAITVGLNTEAFF.

This clonotype was observed at least ten times. The chain joins TRBV7-9 to TRBJ1-2; TRBD1 matches 10 bases. Unmatched junction bases numbered 4, after V lost 3 bases and J lost 6 bases. This CDR3 is built from 14 residues. The germline gives CDR1 SEHNR, CDR2 FQNEAQ (reference sequence). The CDR3 reads CASSFDRGLHGYTF. The CDR3 DNA sequence: TGTGCCAGCAGCTTCGACAGGGGGCTGCATGGCTACACCTTC.